Shown below are 10 T cell receptor beta chains from a single sample sequenced in a study of blood T cell repertoires in COVID-19. Method: immunoSEQ multiplex PCR; TCRdb's copy keeps in-frame clones and lacks some. In the table there are some 51,000 clones, 75% to 95% of which are singletons. What was sequenced was peripheral blood. These receptor sequences come from a man in his forties or fifties with acute or convalescent COVID-19.

The CDR3 reads CASSFSSEKLFF. The DNA for the CDR3 is TGTGCCAGCAGTTTTTCGAGTGAAAAACTGTTTTTT. The gene calls are TRBV12-3 or TRBV12-4 and TRBJ1-4; no reliable D call. V dropped 3 bases and J dropped 7 bases, with 6 bases sitting between them. The length of the CDR3 is 12 residues.

V and J are TRBV5-1 and TRBJ2-1; D is possibly TRBD1 (6 bases). CDR1 and CDR2 (germline): SGHRS, YFSETQ. V gave up 4 bases and J gave up 4 bases, with 24 bases separating them. CDR3 length: 18 amino acids. CDR3 coding DNA: TGCGCCAGCAGCCAGCGCACACGGGACGGACAGTTATACAATGAGCAGTTCTTC. Its protein is CASSQRTRDGQLYNEQFF.

The chain uses TRBV7-3 and TRBJ2-2; 10 bases are a match to TRBD1. CDR3 size: 16 residues. Germline V gene lookup returns CDR1 SGHTA and CDR2 FQGTGA. V was clipped by 5 bases and J by 5 bases; unmatched bases: 8. The CDR3 spells CASSLGQGGKTGELFF. The CDR3 region has the DNA TGTGCCAGCAGCCTCGGACAGGGGGGAAAAACCGGGGAGCTGTTTTTT.

The V gene is TRBV30, the J gene TRBJ2-7; 8 nucleotides match TRBD1. The CDR3 has 16 amino acids. After removal of 3 bases from V and 0 bases from J, the junction contained 10 bases not matched to a gene. CDR1 and CDR2 from the germline V gene are GTSNPN and SVGIG (reference sequence). CDR3 bases: TGTGCCTGGAGGGCAATTAGGACAGGGATCTCCTACGAGCAGTACTTC. Its translation is CAWRAIRTGISYEQYF.

The rearrangement joins TRBV18 to TRBJ1-5; 7 bases are shared with TRBD1. The CDR3 covers 16 residues. Germline trimming cut 5 bases from V and 4 bases from J; bases unmatched to any gene: 11. Per germline, CDR1 KGHSH and CDR2 LQKENI. CDR3 DNA sequence: TGTGCCAGCTCAGCAACTAGGACAGGTGGGAATCAGCCCCAGCATTTT. Translating it yields CASSATRTGGNQPQHF.

The CDR3 loop is CASSHYQGRTGELFF. CDR3 sequence (DNA): TGTGCCAGCAGCCACTATCAGGGGCGGACCGGGGAGCTGTTTTTT. V gene TRBV11-2 combines with J gene TRBJ2-2; possibly TRBD1 for D (6 bases). The germline V gene has CDR1 SGHAT and CDR2 FQNNGV. CDR3 size: 15 residues. The V gene lost 5 bases and the J gene lost 5 bases, with 15 bases spanning the gap.

The CDR3 nucleotides are TGTGCCAGCAGCCACCCGGGGAGCGGGGGGGCTGTTCCAGGCAAAAACATTCAGTACTTC. This gives the protein CASSHPGSGGAVPGKNIQYF. The chain recombines TRBV3-1 (or the pseudogene TRBV3-2) with TRBJ2-4; the match to TRBD2 covers 10 bases. This CDR3 has 20 amino acids. V lost 3 bases to trimming and J lost 3 bases; unmatched junction nucleotides: 17. Germline values: CDR1 LGHDT, CDR2 YNNKEL (reference sequence).

The chain joins TRBV11-2 to TRBJ1-3, with D maybe TRBD1 (5 bases). Germline-derived CDR1 and CDR2 are SGHAT and FQNNGV. The CDR3 runs to 18 residues. The V end was cut by 2 bases, the J end by 2 bases, with 19 bases between. CDR3 DNA sequence: TGTGCCAGCAGCTTAATAGGGGCGAGTTGGTCGGCTGGAAACACCATATATTTT. Amino acid sequence: CASSLIGASWSAGNTIYF.

This rearrangement joins TRBV11-2 to TRBJ1-2; possibly TRBD1 for D (6 bases). The CDR3 extends over 15 amino acids. V was clipped by 1 base and J by 4 bases, with 13 bases between them. Germline V lookup: CDR1 SGHAT, CDR2 FQNNGV. CDR3 protein: CASSLGIQGSYGYTF. DNA for the CDR3: TGTGCCAGCAGCTTAGGGATACAGGGAAGCTATGGCTACACCTTC.

This clone appeared once. The chain employs TRBV5-1 and TRBJ2-3; D is ambiguous. The germline V gene has CDR1 SGHRS and CDR2 YFSETQ. The V and J ends lost 4 bases and 4 bases respectively, with 10 bases between them. This CDR3 comprises 13 residues. CDR3: CASSGVSADTQYF. The CDR3 coding sequence is TGCGCCAGCAGCGGTGTTTCGGCAGATACGCAGTATTTT.